The 20 T cell receptor beta chains reported below all come from one sample, sequenced in a study of beta chain features in type 1 diabetes. Study-level findings and limits: In every one of the four CD4+ subsets, TCRB CDR3s were moderately but significantly shorter in Type 1 diabetes patients.

Expressed TCRB transcripts got sequenced, as all isolated RNA was reverse transcribed. Assay: immunoSEQ multiplex PCR; the TCRdb copy retains only in-frame clones and omits some. The sample holds about 700,000 clones; 10% to 15% are singletons and the top ten take roughly 0.022%. No antigens are known for them. Sequencing was carried out using naive CD4+ T cells from blood. The receptors come from a man younger than 35 with type 1 diabetes.

The J gene is TRBJ2-3, the V gene TRBV7-9; maybe TRBD2 (6 bases). The V end lost 11 bases, the J end lost 3 bases, and 15 bases lay between the germline ends. The length of the CDR3 is 13 residues. Germline V CDR1 and CDR2: SEHNR, FQNEAQ (reference sequence). CDR3 DNA sequence: TGTGCCGCCGGGACGGGGGAAACAGATACGCAGTATTTT. It codes for CAAGTGETDTQYF.

This clone was counted between two and nine times. The rearrangement links TRBV7-9 to TRBJ2-3; 8 bases agree with TRBD2. CDR1 and CDR2 (germline): SEHNR, FQNEAQ (reference sequence). The V and J ends lost 5 bases and 2 bases, in that order; junction bases with no gene match: 9. This CDR3 is built from 16 residues. CDR3 in amino acids: CASSQGLAGFTDTQYF. The CDR3, as DNA: TGTGCCAGCAGCCAGGGCCTAGCGGGCTTCACAGATACGCAGTATTTT.

The J gene is TRBJ1-4, the V gene TRBV7-9; TRBD1 matches at 7 bases. This CDR3 spans 15 amino acids. Germline loops: CDR1 SEHNR, CDR2 FQNEAQ (reference sequence). J gave up 4 bases and V 5 bases, and 7 bases lay outside the gene matches. CDR3 DNA: TGTGCCAGCAGCAGCATGTCAGGGGGTAATGAAAAACTGTTTTTT. Translating gives CASSSMSGGNEKLFF.

This clone was observed a few times. The chain carries TRBV6-1 and TRBJ2-1, with D possibly matching TRBD2 (6 bases). V was pared by 7 bases and J by 4 bases, with 17 bases between. Germline loops: CDR1 MNHNS, CDR2 SASEGT. The CDR3 runs 15 residues. CDR3 sequence: CASTRSSGVYNEQFF. The DNA for the CDR3 is TGTGCCAGCACCCGATCGTCGGGGGTTTACAATGAGCAGTTCTTC.

V usage is TRBV11-3 and J usage is TRBJ2-2, with D unclear. V was cut by 5 bases and J by 8 bases, with 9 bases left in between. This CDR3 is 12 amino acids long. The germline CDR1 and CDR2 sequences are SGHNT and YENEEA. The CDR3 is CASSQWSGELFF. CDR3 in DNA: TGTGCCAGCAGCCAGTGGTCGGGGGAGCTGTTTTTT.

This clone was seen a few times. The rearrangement uses TRBV2 and TRBJ1-3, with D maybe TRBD1 (5 bases). CDR1 and CDR2 from the germline V gene are SNHLY and FYNNEI. The V end was cut by 7 bases, the J end by 4 bases, with 14 bases between. The CDR3 spans 14 residues. CDR3 amino acids: CASNEVTEGNTIYF. DNA for the CDR3: TGTGCCAGCAATGAGGTGACAGAAGGAAACACCATATATTTT.

As for this clone: The same CDR3 is also encoded by other DNA sequences in this sample. The chain couples TRBV7-9 to TRBJ1-4; TRBD1 aligns across 7 bases. Germline V lookup: CDR1 SEHNR, CDR2 FQNEAQ (reference sequence). CDR3 size: 14 residues. V lost 3 bases to trimming and J lost 5 bases; unmatched junction nucleotides: 3. CDR3 amino acids: CASSLGTENEKLFF. CDR3 DNA: TGTGCCAGCAGCTTGGGGACAGAGAATGAAAAACTGTTTTTT.

V is TRBV7-2 and J is TRBJ2-4; D uncertain. Germline V lookup: CDR1 SGHTA, CDR2 FQGNSA. The CDR3 runs to 13 residues. The V end was cut by 1 base, the J end by 9 bases, with 10 bases between. The CDR3 nucleotides are TGTGCCAGCAGCTTAGACCACTGGGGCATTCAGTACTTC. It is translated as CASSLDHWGIQYF.

This clone was detected only a few times. The chain uses TRBV9 and TRBJ2-7; 7 nucleotides agree with TRBD2. CDR3 length equals 14 residues. CDR1 and CDR2 from the germline V gene are SGDLS and YYNGEE. V trimming: 2 bases; J trimming: 3 bases; junction bases outside the gene matches: 5. CDR3 residues: CASSVGGLNYEQYF. In nucleotides, the CDR3 is TGTGCCAGCAGCGTTGGGGGACTAAACTACGAGCAGTACTTC.

This clone was observed a handful of times. The V and J genes are TRBV10-3 and TRBJ2-3; a possible D gene is TRBD1 (8 bases). The CDR3 is made up of 18 amino acids. Germline V gene data show CDR1 as ENHRY and CDR2 as SYGVKD. With 5 bases removed from V and 2 bases from J, the gap between germline ends came to 23 bases. The DNA for the CDR3 is TGTGCCATCAGTCCAGCGGGGCAGGGGGCGAAGTCCACAGATACGCAGTATTTT. Translating it yields CAISPAGQGAKSTDTQYF.

This clone has just a few counts. This chain connects TRBV7-9 to TRBJ1-3; D uncertain. The CDR3 has 13 residues. Deletions cut 8 bases from V and 4 bases from J, with 12 bases between. Looked up from germline, CDR1 is SEHNR and CDR2 is FQNEAQ (reference sequence). CDR3: CASVRAGGNTIYF. The CDR3 region has the DNA TGTGCCAGCGTAAGGGCCGGAGGAAACACCATATATTTT.

This clone turned up a few times. The chain couples TRBV19 to TRBJ1-2, with no clear D. V was pared by 2 bases and J by 7 bases, with 8 bases between. CDR3 size: 12 residues. Germline loops: CDR1 LNHDA, CDR2 SQIVND (reference sequence). CDR3 DNA sequence: TGTGCCAGTAGTATACAGAGCAGTGGCTACACCTTC. Protein product: CASSIQSSGYTF.

The chain carries TRBV2 and TRBJ2-1; D call uncertain. The germline gives CDR1 SNHLY, CDR2 FYNNEI. Trimming removed 7 bases from V and 8 bases from J, with 21 bases in between. The CDR3 consists of 15 residues. The CDR3 sequence is CASILYGQEYYEQFF. CDR3 coding DNA: TGTGCCAGCATCCTTTATGGGCAGGAGTATTATGAGCAGTTCTTC.

V gene TRBV6-5 combines with J gene TRBJ2-3; D may match TRBD1 or TRBD2 (5 bases each). Trimming took 0 bases from V and 2 from J, leaving 12 bases between them. Germline CDR1 reads MNHEY; CDR2 reads SVGAGI. CDR3 length: 16 residues. CDR3 DNA sequence: TGTGCCAGCAGTTACTCCGGGGCCGCACTCACAGATACGCAGTATTTT. This encodes CASSYSGAALTDTQYF.

This clone was seen only a few times. The same CDR3 can be traced to other DNA sequences in this sample. The rearrangement links TRBV18 to TRBJ1-1; D is undetermined. V dropped 3 bases and J dropped 1 base, with 12 bases sitting between them. The CDR3 length is 15 residues. The V gene's germline CDR1 is KGHSH and CDR2 LQKENI. The chain's CDR3 is CASSPRDGRNTEAFF. CDR3 coding DNA: TGTGCCAGCTCACCCCGCGACGGCCGGAACACTGAAGCTTTCTTT.

Only a few counts were recorded for this clone. The rearrangement uses TRBV9 and TRBJ2-1; 7 bases map to TRBD1. The CDR3 covers 16 residues. Germline loops: CDR1 SGDLS, CDR2 YYNGEE. V shed 0 bases, J shed 5 bases, and the junction held 8 bases outside the gene matches. The CDR3 reads CASSVVGGVGHNEQFF. Written as DNA, the CDR3 is TGTGCCAGCAGCGTAGTAGGGGGCGTCGGTCACAATGAGCAGTTCTTC.

J is TRBJ1-3 and V is TRBV29-1, with unresolved D. Trimming removed 0 bases at V and 0 bases at J, with 9 bases between. The CDR3 totals 15 residues. Looked up from germline, CDR1 is SQVTM and CDR2 is ANQGSEA. In DNA, the CDR3 is TGCAGCGTTGAAGATCGGGCAGGCTCTGGAAACACCATATATTTT. It yields the protein CSVEDRAGSGNTIYF. Together with reference TRBV29-1 and TRBJ1-3, the CDR3 gives the full variable domain: SAVISQKPSRDICQRGTSLTIQCQVDSQVTMMFWYRQQPGQSLTLIATANQGSEATYESGFVIDKFPISRPNLTFSTLTVSNMSPEDSSIYLCSVEDRAGSGNTIYFGEGSWLTVV.

This clone turned up a few times. The chain carries TRBV13 and TRBJ1-3; 7 nucleotides match TRBD1. CDR1 is PRHDT, CDR2 FYEKMQ, per germline (reference sequence). The CDR3 covers 14 residues. J gave up 9 bases and V 4 bases, and 9 bases lay outside the gene matches. CDR3 DNA sequence: TGTGCCAGCAGCTCGACAGGGTTTGGCAGCACCATATATTTT. The encoded protein is CASSSTGFGSTIYF.

In its sample, this clone was seen a few times. This CDR3 is CASTGDRSPGYTF. For the CDR3, the DNA is TGCGCCAGCACAGGGGACCGCTCTCCCGGCTACACCTTC. The chain joins TRBV5-1 to TRBJ1-2; a weak D match, TRBD1 (6 bases). This CDR3 comprises 13 residues. V gave up 6 bases and J gave up 8 bases, with 17 bases separating them. Germline CDR1 reads SGHRS; CDR2 reads YFSETQ.

J is TRBJ1-5 and V is TRBV18, with no clear D. The CDR3 length is 16 residues. The V end lost 2 bases, the J end lost 3 bases, and 14 bases lay between the germline ends. Germline loops: CDR1 KGHSH, CDR2 LQKENI. CDR3 nucleotides: TGTGCCAGCTCACCAATGGATCGCCGGATCAATCAGCCCCAGCATTTT. It codes for CASSPMDRRINQPQHF. Drawing the rest from reference TRBV18 and TRBJ1-5, the complete variable domain is NAGVMQNPRHLVRRRGQEARLRCSPMKGHSHVYWYRQLPEEGLKFMVYLQKENIIDESGMPKERFSAEFPKEGPSILRIQQVVRGDSAAYFCASSPMDRRINQPQHFGDGTRLSIL.